The clone carrying this T cell receptor (beta chain) was counted ten times or more. The antigen is not known. V was clipped by 1 base and J by 2 bases, with 10 bases between them. Germline CDR1 is SGHAT and CDR2 is FQDESV (reference sequence). The CDR3 totals 15 residues. The data stem from a study of naive and memory T cell subsets. The beta constant-region primer was an equimolar mix of two oligonucleotides covering TRBC1 and TRBC2. Nested alpha and beta constant-region primers with the SP2 primer drove four PCR rounds on ligated cDNA. Ligation attached a single-stranded oligonucleotide with a 12-nucleotide UMI and the SP2 primer to the cDNA 3' end. MiXCR, run by TCRdb on the UMI-ligation and nested PCR reads, gives a single entry per CDR3 protein. The sample consists of around 100,000 distinct CDR3 sequences, approximately 14% of them appearing once. Study findings and constraints: Possibly reflecting memory cells re-expressing CD45RA, a few larger clonotypes occurred in naive repertoires, especially CD8. Naive and memory subsets had different power law exponents for TCR abundance. From naive to CM, EM and EMRA, diversity decreased and Gini increased. Over 95% of naive TCR sequences appeared only once after error correction, unlike memory subsets.

Material for sequencing was naive CD8+ T cells from blood. The TCR originated in a human donor in good health. This chain connects TRBV11-1 to TRBJ2-3; D remains unclear. This CDR3 is CASSLGEVDTDTQYF. In DNA, the CDR3 is TGTGCCAGCAGCTTAGGCGAGGTCGACACAGATACGCAGTATTTT.